What follows are 4 T cell receptor beta chains derived from one specimen sequenced in a study of T cells in Graves' hyperthyroidism and ophthalmopathy. Using RNA transcripts as the source, TCR beta CDR3 regions were amplified. The TCR CDR3 first-round RT-PCR relied on the HTBI primer set. TCRdb re-analysed the multiplex PCR reads in MiXCR, keeping a single row per CDR3 protein. The table lists a few hundred thousand distinct CDR3 sequences, less than 15% of them singletons, with more than 11% in the top ten. What was sequenced was blood. Every receptor here comes from a woman aged 40 to 55 with Graves' hyperthyroidism.

In this sample, this clonotype turned up many times. CDR3 amino acids: CASSSGQGAIGYTF. The CDR3 DNA reads TGCGCCAGCAGCTCGGGACAGGGGGCGATCGGCTACACCTTC. This chain joins TRBV5-1 and TRBJ1-2, with 12 bases that match TRBD1. Trimming took 3 bases from V and 8 from J; bases not matched to a gene: 5. The CDR3 is 14 residues long. Germline V gene sequence: CDR1 SGHRS, CDR2 YFSETQ.

This clonotype was seen a handful of times. The chain recombines TRBV11-2 with TRBJ2-5; 10 bases map to TRBD1. The ends lost 5 bases at V and 5 bases at J; junction bases unmatched: 8. This CDR3 is 15 amino acids long. Germline CDR1 reads SGHAT; CDR2 reads FQNNGV. CDR3: CASSGPGQGWETQYF. CDR3 nucleotide sequence: TGTGCCAGCAGCGGACCGGGACAGGGGTGGGAGACCCAGTACTTC.

This clonotype was seen many times. V is TRBV30 and J is TRBJ2-1; TRBD2 matches at 9 bases. Germline V gives CDR1 GTSNPN, CDR2 SVGIG (reference sequence). The CDR3 is made up of 15 amino acids. The ends lost 8 bases at V and 7 bases at J; junction bases unmatched: 15. The CDR3 protein is CASVGGSGSLNEQFF. The CDR3 DNA follows: TGTGCCAGTGTGGGAGGTAGCGGGAGCCTAAATGAGCAGTTCTTC.

This clonotype was recorded only once. For the CDR3, the DNA is TGTGCCAGCAGTATAGGGACAGGGGCTCCCGGGGAGCTGTTTTTT. Translating it yields CASSIGTGAPGELFF. The chain uses TRBV28 and TRBJ2-2; 10 nucleotides match TRBD1. The CDR3 extends over 15 amino acids. With V trimmed by 5 bases and J by 6 bases, 6 bases remained unmatched. Germline assignment: CDR1 MDHEN and CDR2 SYDVKM.